Shown below are 5 T cell receptor beta chains from a single sample sequenced in a study of T cells expressing NK-cell markers. After re-calling the 5' RACE reads, TCRdb lists one entry per CDR3 protein, DNA absent. In all, the sample yields about 410,000 distinct CDR3 sequences. The material sequenced was blood T cells: a sorted CD56 or NKG2C T cell subset, CD4+ or CD8+ T cells, or bulk PBMC T cells (not recorded which). Every receptor here comes from a woman aged 45-65 years in good health.

This chain joins TRBV7-9 and TRBJ1-2. Looked up from germline, CDR1 is SEHNR and CDR2 is FQNEAQ (reference sequence). The CDR3 has 14 amino acids. The CDR3 is CASSSDGTNYGYTF.

This chain joins TRBV6-5 and TRBJ2-5. Germline CDR1 MNHEY, CDR2 SVGAGI. CDR3 length: 14 residues. The CDR3 spells CASSLSQVEETQYF.

V gene TRBV12-3 or TRBV12-4 combines with J gene TRBJ2-3; TCRdb lists TRBD2, though no DNA is available to test this call. This CDR3 region has 15 residues. CDR3 residues: CASSPKGLPTDTQYF.

The chain employs TRBV15 and TRBJ1-2; absent DNA, TCRdb's TRBD1 call cannot be checked. The germline V gene encodes CDR1 LNHNV and CDR2 YYDKDF (reference sequence). The CDR3 spans 14 residues. CDR3 residues: CATSRDGPGRGYTF.

The gene calls are TRBV7-2 and TRBJ2-1; TCRdb gives TRBD1 as the D gene, but with no DNA this cannot be confirmed. The CDR3 consists of 15 residues. The germline CDR1 and CDR2 sequences are SGHTA and FQGNSA. The CDR3 region is CASSLSRGPYNEQFF.